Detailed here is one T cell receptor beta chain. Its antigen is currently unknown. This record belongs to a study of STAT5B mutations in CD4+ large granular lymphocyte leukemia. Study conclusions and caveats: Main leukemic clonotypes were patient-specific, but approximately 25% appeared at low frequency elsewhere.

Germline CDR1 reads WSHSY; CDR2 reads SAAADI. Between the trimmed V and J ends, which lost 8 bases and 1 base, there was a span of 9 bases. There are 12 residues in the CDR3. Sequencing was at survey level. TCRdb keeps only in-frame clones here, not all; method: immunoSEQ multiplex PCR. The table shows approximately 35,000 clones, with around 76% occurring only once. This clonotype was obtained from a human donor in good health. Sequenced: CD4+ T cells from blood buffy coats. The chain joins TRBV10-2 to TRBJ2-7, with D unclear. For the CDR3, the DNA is TGCGCCAGCGGTCAGTCTTCCTACGAGCAGTACTTC. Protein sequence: CASGQSSYEQYF.